Given below is one TCR beta chain in context. Method: immunoSEQ multiplex PCR; TCRdb's copy keeps in-frame clones and lacks some. The sample yields approximately 37,000 clones, around nine tenths seen once. This sample stems from a study of control samples from healthy donors and cancer patients. The TCR sequence derives from a woman in her forties or fifties in good health. The sequencing input was blood.

CDR3: CASSPWGQGDQETQYF. CDR3 DNA: TGTGCCAGCAGCCCCTGGGGACAGGGGGACCAAGAGACCCAGTACTTC. This chain links TRBV7-9 with TRBJ2-5, with TRBD1 identical over 11 bases. CDR1 SEHNR and CDR2 FQNEAQ come from the germline V gene (reference sequence). V shed 5 bases, J shed 0 bases, and the junction held 5 bases outside the gene matches. This CDR3 has 16 residues. Supplemented by reference TRBV7-9 and TRBJ2-5, the full variable domain reads DTGVSQNPRHKITKRGQNVTFRCDPISEHNRLYWYRQTLGQGPEFLTYFQNEAQLEKSRLLSDRFSAERPKGSFSTLEIQRTEQGDSAMYLCASSPWGQGDQETQYFGPGTRLLVL.